This entry lists 18 T cell receptor beta chains sequenced from one sample in a study of T cells in Graves' hyperthyroidism and ophthalmopathy. Amplification targeted TCR beta CDR3 regions from RNA transcripts. HTBI primers were the set used in a first-round RT-PCR of the TCR CDR3. TCRdb re-analysed the multiplex PCR reads in MiXCR, keeping a single row per CDR3 protein. The sample yields 550,000 to 600,000 distinct CDR3 sequences, 11% to 15% seen once. Sequencing was performed on blood. The origin of the receptors is a woman under 30 with Graves' ophthalmopathy.

This clonotype was picked up one time. A junction boundary mismatches the germline segment, possibly from a read error. The chain is built from TRBV7-2 and TRBJ2-4, with 7 bases fitting TRBD2. This CDR3 comprises 16 residues. Germline CDR1 SGHTA, CDR2 FQGNSA. CDR3 amino acids: CASSLGLGLAKTIQYF. CDR3 nucleotides: TGTGCTAGCAGCTTAGGACTAGGCTTGGCCAAAACCATTCAGTACTTC.

This clonotype has a count of ten or more. The genes are TRBV27 and TRBJ2-7, with a possible D match to TRBD1 (8 bases). Trimming took off 5 bases at V and 4 bases at J, with 18 bases between the two ends. The CDR3 has 15 residues. Germline V gene sequence: CDR1 MNHEY, CDR2 SMNVEV (reference sequence). The CDR3 sequence is CASSLTGGDLYEQYF. CDR3 nucleotides: TGTGCCAGCAGTCTCACAGGGGGGGACCTTTACGAGCAGTACTTC.

In its sample, this clonotype was seen many times. This chain uses TRBV28 with TRBJ2-1; 12 positions match TRBD2. CDR3 length equals 17 residues. Germline V gives CDR1 MDHEN, CDR2 SYDVKM. V shed 6 bases, J shed 0 bases, and the junction held 6 bases outside the gene matches. The CDR3 bases are TGTGCCAGCAGCCCCCTAGCGGGAGGGTCCTCCTACAATGAGCAGTTCTTC. Its translation: CASSPLAGGSSYNEQFF.

The rearrangement links TRBV7-9 to TRBJ1-5; 11 bases are shared with TRBD1. CDR1 is SEHNR, CDR2 FQNEAQ, per germline (reference sequence). Unmatched junction bases numbered 10, after V lost 5 bases and J lost 4 bases. There are 17 residues in the CDR3. The CDR3 DNA reads as TGTGCCAGCAGCCTAGGGGGACAGGGGGTGTCAAATCAGCCCCAGCATTTT. Its translation is CASSLGGQGVSNQPQHF.

This clonotype was found many times. This rearrangement joins TRBV28 to TRBJ2-7; 7 bases line up with TRBD2. With V trimmed by 3 bases and J by 1 base, 6 bases remained unmatched. Germline CDR1 is MDHEN and CDR2 is SYDVKM. This CDR3 is built from 15 residues. Here the CDR3 reads CASSFLSGASYEQYF. The CDR3 nucleotides are TGTGCCAGCAGTTTTTTAAGCGGGGCTTCCTACGAGCAGTACTTC.

The genes are TRBV5-6 and TRBJ2-3; D is unclear. CDR1 and CDR2 (germline): SGHDT, YYEEEE. This CDR3 region has 14 residues. Trimming left V 4 bases short and J 0 bases short, with 9 bases between. The CDR3 here is CASSPWASTDTQYF. CDR3 coding DNA: TGTGCCAGCAGCCCCTGGGCCAGCACAGATACGCAGTATTTT.

The sample holds many counts of this clonotype. CDR3 amino acids: CASSLRVRGLAGPSYEQYF. CDR3 nucleotide sequence: TGTGCCAGCAGCTTACGGGTCCGGGGACTAGCGGGCCCCTCCTACGAGCAGTACTTC. The chain recombines TRBV9 with TRBJ2-7; 12 nucleotides agree with TRBD2. V was pared by 4 bases and J by 0 bases, with 14 bases of the junction left unmatched. Germline V lookup: CDR1 SGDLS, CDR2 YYNGEE. This CDR3 region has 19 residues.

The sample holds a few counts of this clonotype. The chain joins TRBV28 to TRBJ1-2, with 10 bases that match TRBD1. Per germline, CDR1 MDHEN and CDR2 SYDVKM. The CDR3 runs 14 residues. The ends lost 5 bases at V and 7 bases at J; junction bases unmatched: 7. The CDR3 here is CASSRGTGVGGYTF. In DNA form, the CDR3 reads TGTGCCAGCAGTCGGGGGACAGGGGTGGGTGGCTACACCTTC.

The V gene is TRBV7-9, the J gene TRBJ1-3, with D tentatively TRBD1 (5 bases). The germline gives CDR1 SEHNR, CDR2 FQNEAQ (reference sequence). The CDR3 extends over 15 amino acids. Trimming stripped 5 bases from V and 4 bases from J, with 15 bases between. The CDR3 loop reads CASSQGPPEGNTIYF. CDR3 in DNA: TGTGCCAGCAGCCAGGGACCGCCGGAAGGAAACACCATATATTTT.

This clonotype was counted ten times or more. The V and J genes are TRBV7-6 and TRBJ2-7; D not certain. CDR1 and CDR2 from the germline V gene are SGHVS and FNYEAQ. Trimming took 1 base from V and 6 from J, leaving 7 bases between them. The CDR3 runs 12 residues. In nucleotides, the CDR3 is TGTGCCAGCAGCTTAGGCACAGCCGAGCAGTACTTC. This sequence encodes CASSLGTAEQYF.

In this sample, this clonotype turned up many times. J is TRBJ2-1 and V is TRBV18; D is perhaps TRBD1 (6 bases). The germline CDR1 and CDR2 sequences are KGHSH and LQKENI. Deletions cut 8 bases from V and 0 bases from J, with 14 bases between. There are 15 residues in the CDR3. The DNA of the CDR3 is TGTGCCAGCGCACAGGGCGAAAGCTCCTACAATGAGCAGTTCTTC. Its protein product is CASAQGESSYNEQFF.

This clonotype was seen many times. V is TRBV5-6 and J is TRBJ2-6, with TRBD2 matching over 7 bases. Losses at the gene ends were 4 bases for V and 0 bases for J; bases not matched to a gene: 7. This CDR3 contains 17 residues. Germline-derived CDR1 and CDR2 are SGHDT and YYEEEE. CDR3 in DNA: TGTGCCAGCAGCGGGGGGGTGCAGAGCTCTGGGGCCAACGTCCTGACTTTC. This codes for CASSGGVQSSGANVLTF.

At least ten counts were recorded for this clonotype. The chain's CDR3 is CSALTGGTGRARTDTQYF. In DNA, the CDR3 is TGCAGTGCCCTGACAGGGGGCACCGGGAGGGCACGCACAGATACGCAGTATTTT. The chain combines TRBV20-1 with TRBJ2-3; TRBD1 aligns across 10 bases. This CDR3 spans 18 amino acids. Germline CDR1 DFQATT, CDR2 SNEGSKA (reference sequence). The V segment lost 6 bases and the J segment 1 base; nucleotides outside the gene matches: 16.

In its sample, this clonotype was seen a few times. The V gene is TRBV6-2 or TRBV6-3, the J gene TRBJ2-7, with TRBD2 as a possible D gene (6 bases). Germline V lookup: CDR1 MNHEY, CDR2 SVGEGT. The CDR3 has 14 residues. Trimming pared 2 bases from V and 2 bases from J, leaving 10 bases between. The DNA for the CDR3 is TGTGCCAGCAGTTACATCGGGGGTGCCTACGAGCAGTACTTC. The encoded protein is CASSYIGGAYEQYF.

This rearrangement joins TRBV9 to TRBJ2-5; D is possibly TRBD2 (7 bases). The germline V gene encodes CDR1 SGDLS and CDR2 YYNGEE. The CDR3 runs 15 residues. Trimming removed 4 bases from V and 5 bases from J, with 18 bases in between. DNA of the CDR3: TGTGCCAGCAGCCTCCGAGGGGGGGGGGGTGAGACCCAGTACTTC. It yields the protein CASSLRGGGGETQYF.

The rearrangement uses TRBV7-2 and TRBJ1-5; possibly TRBD1 for D (5 bases). This CDR3 spans 16 amino acids. The germline V gene has CDR1 SGHTA and CDR2 FQGNSA. The ends were cut back, 3 bases at V and 4 bases at J, with 16 bases in the middle. CDR3 sequence reads: CASSLNGRQTNQPQHF. The CDR3 DNA reads TGTGCCAGCAGCTTGAATGGCAGACAGACGAATCAGCCCCAGCATTTT.

This clonotype was counted only a few times. The chain combines TRBV30 with TRBJ2-2, with 9 bases identical to TRBD1. Losses at the gene ends were 4 bases for V and 6 bases for J; bases not matched to a gene: 6. The CDR3 consists of 14 residues. The germline V gene encodes CDR1 GTSNPN and CDR2 SVGIG (reference sequence). The CDR3 region has the DNA TGTGCCTGGAACCGGGACAGGGCCGCCGGGGAGCTGTTTTTT. Its protein is CAWNRDRAAGELFF.

This clonotype was counted ten times or more. V is TRBV28 and J is TRBJ2-5, with D hard to call. V gave up 3 bases and J gave up 2 bases, with 4 bases separating them. The CDR3 is made up of 12 amino acids. Germline loops: CDR1 MDHEN, CDR2 SYDVKM. In DNA form, the CDR3 reads TGTGCCAGCAGTTTGGTTCAAGAGACCCAGTACTTC. Protein sequence: CASSLVQETQYF.